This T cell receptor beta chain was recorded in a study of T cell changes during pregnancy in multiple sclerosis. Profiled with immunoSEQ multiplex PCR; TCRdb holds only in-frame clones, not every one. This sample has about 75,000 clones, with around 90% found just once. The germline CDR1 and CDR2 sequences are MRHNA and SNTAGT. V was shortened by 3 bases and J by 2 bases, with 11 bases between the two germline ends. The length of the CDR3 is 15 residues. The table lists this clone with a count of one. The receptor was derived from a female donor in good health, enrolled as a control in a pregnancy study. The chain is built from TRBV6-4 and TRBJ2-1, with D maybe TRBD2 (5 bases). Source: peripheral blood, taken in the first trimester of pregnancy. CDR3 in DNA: TGTGCCAGCAGTGAAGGGAGCGGACCCTACAATGAGCAGTTCTTC. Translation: CASSEGSGPYNEQFF.